This T cell receptor (beta chain) came from a study of blood T cell repertoires in COVID-19. Study-level background: PBMCs, B-cell-depleted T cells, or T cells were the source of the cDNA or gDNA that made up the material.

As processed by the authors: Amplification from reference gene primers served as the basis for estimated nucleated cell counts. Clones were sequenced by immunoSEQ multiplex PCR, and TCRdb holds only the in-frame ones, with some missing. For V, J and clone size, that table is used; D and trimming come from the DNA. Of 350,000 to 400,000 clones listed, roughly 90% were seen once; the top ten hold 0.97%. This study enrolled people aged roughly 18 to 100 from about 26 US geographic areas. The study assigned cohorts using participant-reported clinical history. CDR3 length: 13 amino acids. V dropped 1 base and J dropped 5 bases, with 8 bases sitting between them. Germline V lookup: CDR1 GTSNPN, CDR2 SVGIG (reference sequence).

The V call is TRBV30, the J call TRBJ1-4; D remains ambiguous. The source material was PBMCs or T cells enriched from blood (not recorded which). This clonotype was sampled from a woman in her 30s with acute COVID-19. CDR3 in DNA: TGTGCCTGGAGTGCGGGATCAAATGAAAAACTGTTTTTT. Amino acids: CAWSAGSNEKLFF.